This is a list of T cell receptor beta chains from one sample in a study of blood T cell repertoires in COVID-19. The protocol was immunoSEQ multiplex PCR, while the TCRdb copy is restricted to in-frame clones and leaves out a portion. The data show some 210,000 clones, with roughly 86% seen just once and 9.5% to 15% held by the top ten. Sequencing input: peripheral blood. The receptors shown here come from a woman in her 40s with acute or convalescent COVID-19. The CDR3 runs from the conserved cysteine through the conserved F or W. The D gene is left open where the match is weak. Only some rows state a clone size, as once, few, many or a class for expanded clones.

CDR3: CASSSTLNPGQGLTDNSPLHF; DNA: TGTGCCAGCAGTTCTACCTTGAATCCGGGACAGGGCCTCACGGATAATTCACCCCTCCACTTT; size: once; J: TRBJ1-6; D: TRBD1; V: TRBV6-2/TRBV6-3
CDR3: CASRGTSLSYEQYF; DNA: TGTGCCAGCAGGGGGACTAGCCTATCCTACGAGCAGTACTTC; size: NA; J: TRBJ2-7; D: TRBD2; V: TRBV6-5
CDR3: CASSARGNTEAFF; DNA: TGTGCCAGCAGCGCACGGGGGAACACTGAAGCTTTCTTT; size: once; J: TRBJ1-1; D: NA; V: TRBV3-1/TRBV3-2
CDR3: CASSLAYGTESSYNSPLHF; DNA: TGTGCCAGCAGCTTGGCCTACGGCACGGAGAGCTCCTATAATTCACCCCTCCACTTT; size: NA; J: TRBJ1-6; D: NA; V: TRBV5-6
CDR3: CASSLRTNNYNEQFF; DNA: TGTGCCAGCTCACTTCGGACTAACAACTACAATGAGCAGTTCTTC; size: NA; J: TRBJ2-1; D: NA; V: TRBV18
CDR3: CASSPRGPDTEAFF; DNA: TGCGCCAGCAGCCCTAGGGGGCCCGACACTGAAGCTTTCTTT; size: NA; J: TRBJ1-1; D: TRBD1; V: TRBV5-1
CDR3: CASQALSGNTIYF; DNA: TGTGCCAGCCAGGCTCTCTCTGGAAACACCATATATTTT; size: NA; J: TRBJ1-3; D: NA; V: TRBV6-5
CDR3: CASSQLEVAYNEQFF; DNA: TGTGCCAGCAGCCAACTCGAGGTGGCCTACAATGAGCAGTTCTTC; size: NA; J: TRBJ2-1; D: NA; V: TRBV7-2
CDR3: CASSLDGDYEQYF; DNA: TGTGCCAGCAGTTTGGACGGGGACTACGAGCAGTACTTC; size: NA; J: TRBJ2-7; D: NA; V: TRBV12-3/TRBV12-4
CDR3: CATSENRGQVTDTQYF; DNA: TGTGCCACCAGTGAAAACAGGGGGCAGGTCACAGATACGCAGTATTTT; size: NA; J: TRBJ2-3; D: TRBD1; V: TRBV24-1
CDR3: CASSFRPAGGPTGELFF; DNA: TGTGCCAGCAGTTTCCGACCCGCGGGGGGGCCTACCGGGGAGCTGTTTTTT; size: NA; J: TRBJ2-2; D: TRBD2; V: TRBV27